The T cell receptor (beta chain) under discussion was sequenced for a study of T cell repertoires in cytomegalovirus infection (dated by TCRdb to between 2018 and 2021). Broadly, across the study: Recently identified HLA-C-restricted CMV epitopes, whose presentation resists viral immunomodulation, were targeted by peptide stimulations together with well-studied HLA-B-restricted epitopes. Because public TCR beta signatures pointed to carriage of CMV infection together with the matching HLA type, the HLA type of each donor mattered for the analysis.

The paper's findings and limits, for the study overall: In both this cohort and an independent roughly 360-donor cohort, the cumulative frequency of public TCR beta family members distinguished carriers of CMV infection plus the relevant HLA type. The ex vivo response was dominated by HLA-C-restricted CMV-specific TCR beta clonotypes, which also provided the single most frequent clonotype in two of eight donors.

The treatment or condition label of this sample denotes: in vitro stimulation with specific CMV peptide epitopes to enrich CMV-specific T cells. CDR1 and CDR2 are drawn from the germline V gene (reference sequence): MNHEY, SMNVEV. Spanning cysteine to phenylalanine, the CDR3 consists of 14 amino acids. This entry keeps only the CDR3 DNA: 42 bases, framed from base 1. Deletion took 4 bases off V and 9 bases off J, with a span of 13 bases between the germline ends. TCRdb records Illumina HiSeq 1500 as the sequencer. TCRdb applied fastp at Q25 and MiXCR to the public reads, then kept only in-frame beta chains. Rows are combined by CDR3 protein, so each entry shows the most common genes and DNA. The sample table holds about 890,000 distinct CDR3 sequences, of which around 29% were seen once. Together, the top ten hold over 11% of the sample. This clonotype was recorded a few times. Its binding antigen is unknown. Per-base quality was not reported, and no clone a single base away is much larger than it.

The sequence was obtained from a human donor in good health (CMV status not recorded). Some clones in this sample may be carry-over from other donors' samples. The chain is assembled from TRBV27 and TRBJ1-6; TRBD1 is perhaps the D gene, given 6 matching bases. Material: cultured CD8+ T cells from PBMCs, obtained from culture after CMV antigen stimulation. The CDR3 protein is CASSYLGQTSPLHF. The nucleotide sequence is TGTGCCAGCAGTTACCTTGGACAGACTTCACCCCTCCACTTT.